Listed below are T cell receptor beta chains from one sample, sequenced in a study of T-cell memory formation after mild COVID-19. TCRdb reprocessed the 5' RACE reads with MiXCR, giving one entry per CDR3 protein. The sample shows 210,000 or so distinct CDR3 sequences, about 27% of them seen only once. Sequenced material: PBMCs or a T cell subset sorted from them (not recorded which). The origin of the receptors is an adult woman who had mild COVID-19 (a few samples of this study predate the infection). Cell type and time point are not known. Each CDR3 is given with its conserved first and last residue. A D gene is named only where the DNA matches it firmly. The size entry is marked missing in some rows and otherwise reads once, few, many or a size class.

D,V,size,J,DNA,CDR3
TRBD2,TRBV7-2,few,TRBJ2-3,TGTGCCAGCAGCTCCCGGGCTAGCGGGAGCCCAGATACGCAGTATTTT,CASSSRASGSPDTQYF
TRBD2,TRBV7-2,NA,TRBJ2-1,TGTGCCAGCAGTCCGACTAGCGGGAGTTTAAATGAGCAGTTCTTC,CASSPTSGSLNEQFF
NA,TRBV7-9,few,TRBJ2-3,TGTGCCAGCAGCTTAGCGTCAGGTACGAGCACAGATACGCAGTATTTT,CASSLASGTSTDTQYF
NA,TRBV12-3/TRBV12-4,NA,TRBJ1-2,TGTGCCAGCAAGGAAGCCAATATGAATGGCTACACCTTC,CASKEANMNGYTF
NA,TRBV5-1,few,TRBJ2-1,TGCGCCAGCAGCTTGGGCCTTCGGGGGAGCTCCTACAATGAGCAGTTCTTC,CASSLGLRGSSYNEQFF
NA,TRBV5-1,few,TRBJ2-2,TGCGCCAGCAGCTTGGTGGGCGGGGAGCTGTTTTTT,CASSLVGGELFF
NA,TRBV7-9,many,TRBJ2-2,TGTGCCAGCAGCTTAGCGGGGGGCACCGGGGAGCTGTTTTTT,CASSLAGGTGELFF
TRBD2,TRBV7-9,NA,TRBJ2-1,TGTGCCAGCAGCTCAAATGGGGGACTAGCAACCTACAATGAGCAGTTCTTC,CASSSNGGLATYNEQFF
TRBD2,TRBV12-3/TRBV12-4,few,TRBJ2-2,TGTGCCAGCCACCGAGGGAGGGTGTACACCGGGGAGCTGTTTTTT,CASHRGRVYTGELFF
TRBD1,TRBV12-3/TRBV12-4,few,TRBJ1-2,TGTGCCAGCAGTTTGGCCGGGGGACAGGGGGCCTTGGGTTATGGCTACACCTTC,CASSLAGGQGALGYGYTF
TRBD2,TRBV29-1,NA,TRBJ2-3,TGCAGCGTTGGAGGGCTAGCGGGACGACTCACAGATACGCAGTATTTT,CSVGGLAGRLTDTQYF
TRBD1,TRBV5-1,few,TRBJ1-4,TGCGCCAGCAGCTTTCGACAGGGCCGATTAACTAATGAAAAACTGTTTTTT,CASSFRQGRLTNEKLFF
NA,TRBV20-1,NA,TRBJ2-3,TGCAGTGCTACCCGACCCCCAGATACGCAGTATTTT,CSATRPPDTQYF
TRBD2,TRBV7-3,few,TRBJ2-7,TGTGCCAGCAGCTTAAGGAGCGGGAGGGCCTACGAGCAGTACTTC,CASSLRSGRAYEQYF
NA,TRBV12-3/TRBV12-4,NA,TRBJ1-1,TGTGCCAGCAGCCCCACGACAGGCCCGGGGACTGAAGCTTTCTTT,CASSPTTGPGTEAFF
TRBD2,TRBV5-1,NA,TRBJ2-5,TGCGCCAGCAGCCTAGTGGGAGGGCAAGAGACCCAGTACTTC,CASSLVGGQETQYF
TRBD1,TRBV19,NA,TRBJ2-7,TGTGCCAGTAGTATCCCCGGCAGGGGGACCTACGAGCAGTACTTC,CASSIPGRGTYEQYF
TRBD2,TRBV7-3,NA,TRBJ2-5,TGTGCCAGCAGCTCCGGGACTAGCGGGGGGGCCTTGAACTTC,CASSSGTSGGALNF
NA,TRBV5-6,many,TRBJ2-1,TGTGCCAGCAGCTTGGCGGGTGTGGTTTACAATGAGCAGTTCTTC,CASSLAGVVYNEQFF
NA,TRBV12-3/TRBV12-4,NA,TRBJ1-1,TGTGCCAGCAGTTTATCCGGCATGAACACTGAAGCTTTCTTT,CASSLSGMNTEAFF
NA,TRBV12-3/TRBV12-4,many,TRBJ2-1,TGTGCCAGCAGTTCCGTGGTGGATGAGCAGTTCTTC,CASSSVVDEQFF
NA,TRBV6-5,few,TRBJ1-2,TGTGCCAGCAGCCTATACACCGGGACCCCTAATGGCTACACCTTC,CASSLYTGTPNGYTF
TRBD2,TRBV10-3,NA,TRBJ2-3,TGTGCCATCAGTGGTCGACTAGCGGGAGCAGATACGCAGTATTTT,CAISGRLAGADTQYF
TRBD2,TRBV5-5,NA,TRBJ2-3,TGTGCCAGCAGCCCCCATCGGGGACTAGCGGTTACTAGCACAGATACGCAGTATTTT,CASSPHRGLAVTSTDTQYF
NA,TRBV3-1,NA,TRBJ1-2,TGTGCCAGCAGCCAAGATTACCGTGGCTACACCTTC,CASSQDYRGYTF
TRBD2,TRBV5-1,few,TRBJ2-5,TGCGCCAGCAGCCGCGGACTAGCGGGGGAAGGGGAGACCCAGTACTTC,CASSRGLAGEGETQYF
NA,TRBV7-2,few,TRBJ2-2,TGTGCCAGCAGCTTAGCGGGGGGGCCGGTCGGGGAGCTGTTTTTT,CASSLAGGPVGELFF
TRBD1,TRBV14,NA,TRBJ1-1,TGTGCCAGCAGCCAGTACAGGGGTCGTACTGAAGCTTTCTTT,CASSQYRGRTEAFF
TRBD2,TRBV20-1,NA,TRBJ2-3,TGCAGTGCTAGAGCATACTCAGGGAGGGTGAACACAGATACGCAGTATTTT,CSARAYSGRVNTDTQYF
TRBD2,TRBV7-2,NA,TRBJ2-2,TGTGCCTCCGCCCAGGGGGGACTAGCGGGAGTTACCGGGGAGCTGTTTTTT,CASAQGGLAGVTGELFF
NA,TRBV20-1,NA,TRBJ1-2,TGCAGTGCTAGTGATTGGCAGCAGGGAACCAACTATGGCTACACCTTC,CSASDWQQGTNYGYTF
NA,TRBV10-3,many,TRBJ2-7,TGTGCCATCGGTACAACCTACGAGCAGTACTTC,CAIGTTYEQYF
NA,TRBV5-1,few,TRBJ2-1,TGCGCCAGCAGCTCATCGGGCCCGGCCGAGTTCTTC,CASSSSGPAEFF
NA,TRBV5-4,few,TRBJ2-4,TGTGCCAGCAGCGCGTCGCCCGGGACCTATTCAAACATTCAGTACTTC,CASSASPGTYSNIQYF
TRBD1,TRBV7-3,NA,TRBJ2-1,TGTGCCAGCAGCGGGAACTCAGGGGGCCGGTACAATGAGCAGTTCTTC,CASSGNSGGRYNEQFF
NA,TRBV12-3/TRBV12-4,few,TRBJ2-3,TGTGCCAGCAGTTTAAAGAGGCCTAGCGCCTCAGATACGCAGTATTTT,CASSLKRPSASDTQYF
NA,TRBV4-1,few,TRBJ2-7,TGCGCCAGCAGCCAAGCACCAGGGGGGACAGACAACTACGAGCAGTACTTC,CASSQAPGGTDNYEQYF
TRBD2,TRBV5-1,NA,TRBJ2-2,TGCGCCAGCAGCTCGGGACTAGTCCCAGTATCCGGGGAGCTGTTTTTT,CASSSGLVPVSGELFF
TRBD2,TRBV15,NA,TRBJ2-7,TGTGCCACCAGCGGCGGGACTAGCCGAACCTACGAGCAGTACTTC,CATSGGTSRTYEQYF
NA,TRBV11-2,few,TRBJ2-2,TGTGCCAGCAGCTTAGGGGCTTACAGGGAGCTGTTTTTT,CASSLGAYRELFF
NA,TRBV6-5,NA,TRBJ2-5,TGTGCCAGCAGTATAAGGACTAATCAAGAGACCCAGTACTTC,CASSIRTNQETQYF
NA,TRBV30,NA,TRBJ1-4,TGTGCCTGGAGTGTACGACGGGGGGTCACTAATGAAAAACTGTTTTTT,CAWSVRRGVTNEKLFF
NA,TRBV5-1,NA,TRBJ2-3,TGCGCCAGCAGCTTGTACTACGGCACAGATACGCAGTATTTT,CASSLYYGTDTQYF
NA,TRBV7-3,few,TRBJ2-2,TGTGCCAGCAGCCCAAACCCGGGCCGTTACACCGGGGAGCTGTTTTTT,CASSPNPGRYTGELFF
NA,TRBV7-2,NA,TRBJ2-1,TGTGCCAGCAGCTTCCTCCAGCGAAGCTCCTACAATGAGCAGTTCTTC,CASSFLQRSSYNEQFF
TRBD2,TRBV6-2/TRBV6-3,few,TRBJ2-5,TGTGCCAGCAGTCCCACAGGCCCGACTAGCGGCCCGGGTGGGACCCAGTACTTC,CASSPTGPTSGPGGTQYF
NA,TRBV6-2/TRBV6-3,once,TRBJ2-7,TGTGCCAGCAATACATATCCCTACGAGCAGTACTTC,CASNTYPYEQYF
TRBD2,TRBV9,few,TRBJ2-1,TGTGCCAGCAGCGTAGCCACTAGCGGATTCTCCTACAATGAGCAGTTCTTC,CASSVATSGFSYNEQFF
NA,TRBV7-2,NA,TRBJ1-5,TGTGCCAGCAGCTTTACAGGAGGGCAGCCCCAGCATTTT,CASSFTGGQPQHF
TRBD1,TRBV2,NA,TRBJ2-6,TGTGCCAGCAGCCCCCCGGGACAGAAGTCTGGGGCCAACGTCCTGACTTTC,CASSPPGQKSGANVLTF
NA,TRBV18,NA,TRBJ2-3,TGTGCCAGCTCACGCCTGGAGAGCACAGATACGCAGTATTTT,CASSRLESTDTQYF
NA,TRBV29-1,NA,TRBJ1-1,TGCAGCGCCAGGGGCCCCTTAGGCAGGTTGAACACTGAAGCTTTCTTT,CSARGPLGRLNTEAFF
NA,TRBV29-1,few,TRBJ2-1,TGCAGCGTTGGACAATACAATGAGCAGTTCTTC,CSVGQYNEQFF
TRBD2,TRBV7-2,few,TRBJ2-3,TGTGCCAGCAGCTTAGCTAGCGGGAAGGGTTCAGATACGCAGTATTTT,CASSLASGKGSDTQYF